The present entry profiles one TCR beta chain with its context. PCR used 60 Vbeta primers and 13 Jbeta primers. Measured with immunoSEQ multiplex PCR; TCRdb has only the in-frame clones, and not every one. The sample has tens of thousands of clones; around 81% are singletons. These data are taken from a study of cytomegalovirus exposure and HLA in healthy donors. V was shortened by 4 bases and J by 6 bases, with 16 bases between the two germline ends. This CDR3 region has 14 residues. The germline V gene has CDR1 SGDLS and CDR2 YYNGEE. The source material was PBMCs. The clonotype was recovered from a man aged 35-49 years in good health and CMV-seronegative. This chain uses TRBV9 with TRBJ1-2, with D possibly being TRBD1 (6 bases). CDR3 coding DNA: TGTGCCAGCAGCTCACAACAGGGCAGTGATGGCTACACCTTC. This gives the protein CASSSQQGSDGYTF.